The T cell receptor (beta chain) under discussion was sequenced for a study of blood T cell repertoires in COVID-19. Study-level background: Material from acute and convalescent COVID-19 was sourced from the United States, Italy and Spain.

Original handling: Estimation of nucleated cell counts relied on the amplification of reference gene primers. The data were produced by immunoSEQ multiplex PCR, yet TCRdb's version contains in-frame clones alone and is incomplete. D and trimming come from the DNA, and the V and J calls and clone size come from that table. The sample lists about 300,000 clones, 80% to 90% occurring once. Germline CDR1 SGHRS, CDR2 YFSETQ. Germline trimming cut 3 bases from V and 9 bases from J; bases unmatched to any gene: 16. The CDR3 spans 19 residues. This chain joins TRBV5-1 and TRBJ1-6; TRBD1 matches at 12 bases. This receptor was identified in a woman aged 40-49 years who had recovered from COVID-19. Sequences were obtained from peripheral blood. The CDR3 loop reads CASSWSLPGQGADGSPLHF. CDR3 in DNA: TGCGCCAGCAGCTGGAGCCTTCCGGGACAGGGGGCGGATGGTTCACCCCTCCACTTT.